This T cell receptor (beta chain) was recovered during a study of response to subunit inactivated influenza vaccine. The study's findings and limits: T cells newly recruited by each seasonal influenza vaccination are few, the authors suggested.

This clonotype was seen only once. The target antigen is unknown. The CDR3 spans 16 residues. J gave up 4 bases and V 0 bases, and 6 bases lay outside the gene matches. The germline V gene has CDR1 MRHNA and CDR2 SNTAGT. A single record per CDR3 protein comes from TCRdb applying MiXCR to the RT-PCR reads. The data hold over 400,000 distinct CDR3 sequences, with 13% observed a single time. The sample here was PBMCs from blood, taken more than 35 days after vaccination. The chain combines TRBV6-4 with TRBJ1-2, with 9 bases aligning to TRBD1. The TCR was taken from a man in his fifties or sixties who received an inactivated influenza vaccine. DNA for the CDR3: TGTGCCAGCAGTGACTCCGGGACAGGGCGAAGCTATGGCTACACCTTC. Translation: CASSDSGTGRSYGYTF.